This entry lists 25 T cell receptor beta chains sequenced from one sample in a study of shared clonotypes between healthy human individuals. TCRdb keeps only in-frame clones here, not all; method: immunoSEQ multiplex PCR. The data show around 480,000 clones, roughly 85% seen once. Sample: PBMCs. The receptors were sampled from a woman between 35 and 50 years old in good health. Some clones in this sample may be carry-over from other donors' samples.

The chain couples TRBV28 to TRBJ2-1; D possibly matches TRBD1 or TRBD2 (5 bases each). With 3 bases removed from V and 13 bases from J, the gap between germline ends came to 16 bases. The CDR3 extends over 13 amino acids. The germline CDR1 and CDR2 sequences are MDHEN and SYDVKM. The CDR3 reads CASSFWGSQTQFF. In DNA form, the CDR3 reads TGTGCCAGCAGTTTCTGGGGGAGTCAAACTCAGTTCTTC.

This chain uses TRBV4-1 with TRBJ2-5, with unresolved D. The DNA end is a closer match to TRBJ2-7, so the J assignment may be wrong. Germline lookup yields CDR1 MGHRA and CDR2 YSYEKL. This CDR3 spans 14 amino acids. CDR3 bases: TGCGCCAGCAGCCAAGAACTGGCCCGGGACGAGCAGTACTTC. Translating gives CASSQELARDEQYF.

The chain has TRBV28 and TRBJ2-7, with a tentative D call TRBD1 (6 bases). The CDR3 extends over 14 amino acids. Germline V gene data show CDR1 as MDHEN and CDR2 as SYDVKM. V was cut by 5 bases and J by 2 bases, with 13 bases left in between. The CDR3 DNA sequence: TGTGCCAGCAGTACCGGGACACCAGCCTACGAGCAGTACTTC. Residues: CASSTGTPAYEQYF.

On this clone: It may be a read error: a sequence one base away is much more abundant. The CDR3 does not end in the conserved phenylalanine or tryptophan, so this is likely a read error. V is TRBV18 and J is TRBJ1-1; TRBD1 might be the D (6 bases). This CDR3 region has 13 residues. The ends were cut back, 1 base at V and 6 bases at J, with 9 bases in the middle. Germline CDR1 reads KGHSH; CDR2 reads LQKENI. The CDR3 loop is CASSPRTDPEAFY. The CDR3 DNA follows: TGTGCCAGCTCACCACGGACAGACCCTGAAGCTTTCTAT.

The V gene is TRBV6-5, the J gene TRBJ2-5; D gene ambiguous. Trimming shortened V by 0 bases and J by 10 bases, and 12 bases separated the two germline ends. The CDR3 spans 13 residues. The germline V gene encodes CDR1 MNHEY and CDR2 SVGAGI. The CDR3 protein is CASSYSRRHLQYF. CDR3 in DNA: TGTGCCAGCAGTTACTCGAGGCGGCATCTCCAGTACTTC.

There are many counts of this clone. The V and J genes are TRBV4-1 and TRBJ2-7, with 7 bases lining up with TRBD2. This CDR3 has 16 amino acids. The V gene's germline CDR1 is MGHRA and CDR2 YSYEKL. V shed 3 bases and J 4 bases; nucleotides not matched to a gene: 12. In nucleotides, the CDR3 is TGCGCCAGCAGCCACCAAGGTCTAGCGGTATCTTACGAGCAGTACTTC. Protein: CASSHQGLAVSYEQYF.

The rearrangement uses TRBV2 and TRBJ2-5; 9 bases align to TRBD2. V was clipped by 5 bases and J by 6 bases; unmatched bases: 7. This CDR3 is built from 14 residues. Germline V CDR1 and CDR2: SNHLY, FYNNEI. CDR3 loop: CASSPGLAAQTQYF. CDR3 sequence (DNA): TGTGCCAGCAGTCCGGGACTAGCCGCGCAGACCCAGTACTTC.

With regard to this clone: Relative to the germline gene, one junction end is altered; a read error may explain this. The rearrangement joins TRBV7-2 to TRBJ2-2, with D perhaps matching TRBD1 (5 bases). This CDR3 has 15 amino acids. The V gene's germline CDR1 is SGHTA and CDR2 FQGNSA. The CDR3 DNA reads TGTGCCAGCACCTTAATCCAGGGAAGCACCGGGGAGCTGTTTTTT. Translated: CASTLIQGSTGELFF. Full variable domain (outside the CDR3, taken from reference TRBV7-2 and TRBJ2-2): GAGVSQSPSNKVTEKGKDVELRCDPISGHTALYWYRQSLGQGLEFLIYFQGNSAPDKSGLPSDRFSAERTGGSVSTLTIQRTQQEDSAVYLCASTLIQGSTGELFFGEGSRLTVL.

The chain has TRBV7-2 and TRBJ2-2; 7 bases match TRBD2. With V trimmed by 5 bases and J by 2 bases, 8 bases remained unmatched. Germline assignment: CDR1 SGHTA and CDR2 FQGNSA. The CDR3 totals 16 residues. CDR3 in amino acids: CASSRGGPFNTGELFF. The CDR3 DNA sequence: TGTGCCAGCAGCCGGGGAGGGCCTTTTAACACCGGGGAGCTGTTTTTT.

With respect to this clone: This may come from a read error, since a much larger clone is one base off. The chain has TRBV11-2 and TRBJ2-7; no reliable D call. This CDR3 has 14 residues. Per the germline V gene, CDR1 is SGHAT and CDR2 is FQNNGV. This CDR3 reads CASSFSESSYGQYF. CDR3 bases: TGTGCCAGCAGCTTCTCTGAGAGCTCCTACGGGCAGTACTTC.

DNA for the CDR3: TGTGCCAGCAGCCCGGGACTTAAAAATGAGCAGTTCTTC. Amino acids: CASSPGLKNEQFF. The rearrangement joins TRBV6-5 to TRBJ2-1; maybe TRBD2 (6 bases). In germline, CDR1 is MNHEY, CDR2 SVGAGI. Trimming took 6 bases from V and 7 from J, leaving 13 bases between them. The CDR3 length is 13 residues.

The J gene is TRBJ2-5, the V gene TRBV10-3, with D uncertain. CDR1 ENHRY and CDR2 SYGVKD come from the germline V gene. Trimming stripped 4 bases from V and 1 base from J, with 7 bases between. The CDR3 has 13 residues. This CDR3 reads CAISVQLQETQYF. CDR3 sequence (DNA): TGTGCCATCAGTGTACAGCTCCAAGAGACCCAGTACTTC.

The chain combines TRBV7-6 with TRBJ2-7; D is uncertain. The CDR3 runs 12 residues. Germline loops: CDR1 SGHVS, CDR2 FNYEAQ. Between the trimmed V and J ends, which lost 1 base and 1 base, there was a span of 2 bases. The CDR3 DNA sequence: TGTGCCAGCAGCTTAGGTTCCTACGAGCAGTACTTC. Protein: CASSLGSYEQYF.

The V gene is TRBV4-1, the J gene TRBJ2-2; D is possibly TRBD1 (6 bases). The V end was cut by 6 bases, the J end by 1 base, with 9 bases between. In germline, CDR1 is MGHRA, CDR2 YSYEKL. The CDR3 is made up of 14 amino acids. CDR3 residues: CASRQTGNTGELFF. CDR3 DNA: TGCGCCAGCAGGCAGACAGGGAACACCGGGGAGCTGTTTTTT.

This clone occurred a few times. The V and J genes are TRBV7-8 and TRBJ2-7, with TRBD1 matching over 7 bases. CDR3 length equals 13 residues. Germline lookup yields CDR1 SGHVS and CDR2 FQNEAQ. J was trimmed by 4 bases and V by 5 bases; bases with no gene match: 5. CDR3 coding DNA: TGTGCCAGCAGCCCACAGGGGCAATACGAGCAGTACTTC. Its translation is CASSPQGQYEQYF.

The chain is built from TRBV7-3 and TRBJ2-3; 9 bases are a match to TRBD1. From germline, CDR1 is SGHTA and CDR2 FQGTGA. The junction had 4 bases not matched to a gene; V was cut back by 5 bases and J by 4 bases. The CDR3 spans 14 residues. CDR3 DNA: TGTGCCAGCAGCCGCGGGACAGGGCCAGATACGCAGTATTTT. It specifies CASSRGTGPDTQYF.

This clone was seen only once. The genes are TRBV11-3 and TRBJ2-7, with no clear D. The CDR3 runs to 17 residues. V was pared by 2 bases and J by 0 bases, with 17 bases between. Germline-derived CDR1 and CDR2 are SGHNT and YENEEA. The CDR3 DNA is TGTGCCAGCAGCTTATCTTCTAGTCGCGGAGACTCCTACGAGCAGTACTTC. Its protein product is CASSLSSSRGDSYEQYF. The variable domain in full, with the rest retrieved from reference TRBV11-3 and TRBJ2-7, is EAGVVQSPRYKIIEKKQPVAFWCNPISGHNTLYWYLQNLGQGPELLIRYENEEAVDDSQLPKDRFSAERLKGVDSTLKIQPAELGDSAVYLCASSLSSSRGDSYEQYFGPGTRLTVT.

About this clone itself: This probably arose from a read error, given a far larger clone one base away. Different DNA sequences within this sample yield the same CDR3. The chain joins TRBV28 to TRBJ2-7; D is unresolved. The CDR3 contains 11 residues. Trimming took off 3 bases at V and 2 bases at J, with 2 bases between the two ends. Germline V gene sequence: CDR1 MDHEN, CDR2 SYDVKM. DNA of the CDR3: TGTGCCAGCAGTTTCACCTACGAGCAGTACTTC. It yields the protein CASSFTYEQYF.

This clone was seen a single time. V is TRBV5-1 and J is TRBJ2-7; 8 bases agree with TRBD2. Trimming at V came to 4 bases and at J to 2 bases, leaving 5 bases not matched to a gene. Germline V gives CDR1 SGHRS, CDR2 YFSETQ. The CDR3 has 14 amino acids. CDR3: CASSPGGLPYEQYF. CDR3 bases: TGCGCCAGCAGCCCGGGGGGGTTGCCCTACGAGCAGTACTTC. Looking up the rest from reference TRBV5-1 and TRBJ2-7 gives the full variable domain: KAGVTQTPRYLIKTRGQQVTLSCSPISGHRSVSWYQQTPGQGLQFLFEYFSETQRNKGNFPGRFSGRQFSNSRSEMNVSTLELGDSALYLCASSPGGLPYEQYFGPGTRLTVT.

The V gene is TRBV27, the J gene TRBJ1-2; 8 nucleotides align to TRBD1. The CDR3 has 15 amino acids. The germline gives CDR1 MNHEY, CDR2 SMNVEV (reference sequence). V shed 4 bases, J shed 6 bases, and the junction held 10 bases outside the gene matches. DNA of the CDR3: TGTGCCAGCAGTTATACGGGCAGGGGGCTTGATGGCTACACCTTC. Its protein is CASSYTGRGLDGYTF.

CDR3 in DNA: TGTGCCAGCAGTGAAGGGAACGGGGGCGCGGGGCAGCCCCAGCATTTT. Its translation is CASSEGNGGAGQPQHF. This chain joins TRBV2 and TRBJ1-5; D might be TRBD1 (6 bases). V was clipped by 1 base and J by 7 bases, with 17 bases between them. This CDR3 comprises 16 residues. The germline gives CDR1 SNHLY, CDR2 FYNNEI.

The genes are TRBV28 and TRBJ2-7, with 8 bases lining up with TRBD2. The germline gives CDR1 MDHEN, CDR2 SYDVKM. V was pared by 1 base and J by 6 bases, with 8 bases of the junction left unmatched. The CDR3 contains 15 residues. The CDR3 bases are TGTGCCAGCAGTTTATCGGGGGGGCTGTTCGGCGAGCAGTACTTC. Its translation is CASSLSGGLFGEQYF. Looking up the rest from reference TRBV28 and TRBJ2-7 gives the full variable domain: DVKVTQSSRYLVKRTGEKVFLECVQDMDHENMFWYRQDPGLGLRLIYFSYDVKMKEKGDIPEGYSVSREKKERFSLILESASTNQTSMYLCASSLSGGLFGEQYFGPGTRLTVT.

The gene calls are TRBV7-9 and TRBJ2-4; 11 bases line up with TRBD1. CDR3 length: 14 residues. V lost 5 bases, J lost 12 bases, and 9 bases stayed unmatched. Looked up from germline, CDR1 is SEHNR and CDR2 is FQNEAQ (reference sequence). CDR3 protein: CASSLGTGGKSQYF. The CDR3 DNA reads as TGTGCCAGCAGCCTCGGGACAGGGGGGAAATCTCAGTACTTC.

This clone was picked up one time. The rearrangement links TRBV10-3 to TRBJ1-1; D is unresolved. Between the trimmed V and J ends, which lost 7 bases and 2 bases, there was a span of 11 bases. From germline, CDR1 is ENHRY and CDR2 SYGVKD. This CDR3 comprises 13 residues. For the CDR3, the DNA is TGTGCCATCACCCCGCAGGACAACACTGAAGCTTTCTTT. Residues: CAITPQDNTEAFF.

The V call is TRBV28, the J call TRBJ1-4; D is ambiguous. The V gene lost 3 bases and the J gene lost 8 bases, with 13 bases spanning the gap. The CDR3 length is 14 residues. CDR1 is MDHEN and CDR2 is SYDVKM in the germline V gene. Here the CDR3 reads CASSLTFLGEKLFF. CDR3 in DNA: TGTGCCAGCAGTTTGACATTCTTAGGAGAAAAACTGTTTTTT.